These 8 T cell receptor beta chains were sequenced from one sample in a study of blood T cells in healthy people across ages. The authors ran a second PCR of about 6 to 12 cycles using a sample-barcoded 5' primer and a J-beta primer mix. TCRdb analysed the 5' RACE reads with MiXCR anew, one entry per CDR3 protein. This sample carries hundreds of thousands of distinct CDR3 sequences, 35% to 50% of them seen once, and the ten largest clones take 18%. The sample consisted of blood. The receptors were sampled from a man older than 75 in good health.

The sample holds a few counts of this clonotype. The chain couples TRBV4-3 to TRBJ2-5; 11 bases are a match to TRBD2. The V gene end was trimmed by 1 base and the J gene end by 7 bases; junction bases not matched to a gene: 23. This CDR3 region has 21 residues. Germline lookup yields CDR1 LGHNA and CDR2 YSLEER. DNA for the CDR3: TGCGCCAGCAGCCAAGCTGTGCGAGGCGCCCATCTAGCGGGAGGCGAGGGGACCCAGTACTTC. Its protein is CASSQAVRGAHLAGGEGTQYF.

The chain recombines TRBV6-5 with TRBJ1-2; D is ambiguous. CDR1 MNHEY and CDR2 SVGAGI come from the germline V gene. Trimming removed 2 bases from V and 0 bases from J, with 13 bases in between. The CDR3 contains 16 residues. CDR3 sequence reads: CASSYHTPHPNYGYTF. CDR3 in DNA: TGTGCCAGCAGTTACCACACGCCTCATCCTAACTATGGCTACACCTTC.

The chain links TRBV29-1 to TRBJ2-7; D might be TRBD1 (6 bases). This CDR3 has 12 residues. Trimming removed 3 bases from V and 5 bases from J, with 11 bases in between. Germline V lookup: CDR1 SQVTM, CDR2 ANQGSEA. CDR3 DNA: TGCAGCGTTGAGGGGGCTGTGGACGAGCAGTACTTC. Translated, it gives CSVEGAVDEQYF.

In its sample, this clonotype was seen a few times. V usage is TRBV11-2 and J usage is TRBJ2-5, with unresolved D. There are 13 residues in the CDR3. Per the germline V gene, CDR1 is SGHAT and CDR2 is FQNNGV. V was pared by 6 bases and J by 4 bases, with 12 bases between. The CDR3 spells CASRDHGSETQYF. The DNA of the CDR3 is TGTGCCAGCAGGGACCATGGGTCAGAGACCCAGTACTTC. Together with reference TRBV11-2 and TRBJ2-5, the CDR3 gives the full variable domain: EAGVAQSPRYKIIEKRQSVAFWCNPISGHATLYWYQQILGQGPKLLIQFQNNGVVDDSQLPKDRFSAERLKGVDSTLKIQPAKLEDSAVYLCASRDHGSETQYFGPGTRLLVL.

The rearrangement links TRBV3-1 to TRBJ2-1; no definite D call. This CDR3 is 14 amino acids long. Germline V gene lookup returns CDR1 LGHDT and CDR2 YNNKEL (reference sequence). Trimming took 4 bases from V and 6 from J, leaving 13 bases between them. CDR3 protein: CASSPNGHINEQFF. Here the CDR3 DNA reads TGTGCCAGCAGCCCAAACGGGCATATCAATGAGCAGTTCTTC.

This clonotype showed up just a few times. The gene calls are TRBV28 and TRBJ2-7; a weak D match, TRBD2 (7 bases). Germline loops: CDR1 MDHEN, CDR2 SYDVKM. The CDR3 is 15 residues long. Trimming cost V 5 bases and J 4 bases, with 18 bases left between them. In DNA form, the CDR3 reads TGTGCCAGCAGTACGGCAGGGGAGGGTAGTTACGAGCAGTACTTC. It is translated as CASSTAGEGSYEQYF.

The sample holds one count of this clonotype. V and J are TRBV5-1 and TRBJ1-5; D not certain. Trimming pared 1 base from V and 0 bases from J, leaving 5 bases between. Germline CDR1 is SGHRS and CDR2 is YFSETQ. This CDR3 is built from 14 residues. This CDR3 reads CASSLRGSNQPQHF. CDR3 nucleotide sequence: TGCGCCAGCAGCTTGAGAGGTAGCAATCAGCCCCAGCATTTT.

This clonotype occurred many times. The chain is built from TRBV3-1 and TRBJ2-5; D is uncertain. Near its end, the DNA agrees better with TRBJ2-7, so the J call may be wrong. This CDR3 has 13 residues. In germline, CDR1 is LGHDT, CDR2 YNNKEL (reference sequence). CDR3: CASSQRSRDEQYF. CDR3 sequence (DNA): TGTGCCAGCAGCCAACGGTCACGGGACGAGCAGTACTTC.